A single sample is the source of the 21 T cell receptor beta chains below, sequenced in a study of blood T cell repertoires in COVID-19 (dated by TCRdb to 2018 to 2020). Libraries came from the immunoSEQ multiplex PCR assay. Imported from immuneACCESS, the table was reduced by TCRdb to in-frame sequences with V and J called. These copies leave out some clones; in studies compared against another copy, an unresolved V gene accounts for under half, and the cause of the remainder is not known. The sample table lists about 50,000 clones, roughly 82% of them with a count of one. The ten largest clones capture 2% to 2.5% of the sample. Sequencing was done on a sample of peripheral blood. The receptors stem from a woman aged 60-70 years with acute or convalescent COVID-19.

This sequence joins TRBV6-1 and TRBJ1-2; no definite D call. V lost 3 bases and J lost 3, with 5 bases in between. The CDR3 contains 12 residues. CDR1 and CDR2 (germline): MNHNS, SASEGT. The CDR3: CASSDLDYGYTF. The DNA of the CDR3 is TGTGCCAGCAGTGATCTAGACTATGGCTACACCTTC.

The chain links TRBV5-1 to TRBJ2-6, with TRBD1 matching 10 bases. The V gene end was trimmed by 6 bases and the J gene end by 3 bases; junction bases not matched to a gene: 6. Looked up from germline, CDR1 is SGHRS and CDR2 is YFSETQ. This CDR3 region has 16 residues. CDR3 nucleotide sequence: TGCGCCAGCACTCCGGGACAGGGGCGTGGGGCCAACGTCCTGACTTTC. Protein sequence: CASTPGQGRGANVLTF.

This clone appeared a few times. This chain links TRBV18 with TRBJ1-3; the D is unclear. In germline, CDR1 is KGHSH, CDR2 LQKENI. V lost 2 bases and J lost 4, with 6 bases in between. The CDR3 length is 13 residues. CDR3 DNA sequence: TGTGCCAGCTCACCAGCGGCCGGAAACACCATATATTTT. It yields the protein CASSPAAGNTIYF.

This chain links TRBV6-2 or TRBV6-3 with TRBJ2-2, with a weak D call TRBD2 (5 bases). The CDR3 has 16 residues. Trimming stripped 0 bases from V and 6 bases from J, with 14 bases between. Germline lookup yields CDR1 MNHEY and CDR2 SVGEGT. CDR3 sequence: CASSYSAPSGPGELFF. The CDR3 DNA is TGTGCCAGCAGTTACTCGGCCCCCAGCGGTCCCGGGGAGCTGTTTTTT.

This clone was detected a few times. The chain joins TRBV6-4 to TRBJ2-3, with 7 bases identical to TRBD2. V was pared by 0 bases and J by 0 bases, with 0 bases of the junction left unmatched. CDR1 is MRHNA, CDR2 SNTAGT, per germline. This CDR3 has 15 amino acids. Written as DNA, the CDR3 is TGTGCCAGCAGTGACTCGCGGGGGAGCACAGATACGCAGTATTTT. Its protein is CASSDSRGSTDTQYF.

The count of this clone is one. Here the CDR3 reads CASSQVFLRPGLAGVATGELFF. For the CDR3, the DNA is TGTGCCAGCAGCCAAGTATTTTTACGACCGGGACTAGCGGGAGTTGCCACCGGGGAGCTGTTTTTT. This chain links TRBV3-1 (or the pseudogene TRBV3-2) with TRBJ2-2; 14 bases fit TRBD2. Trimming cost V 1 base and J 4 bases; bases outside gene matches: 17. The CDR3 has 22 residues. CDR1 LGHDT and CDR2 YNNKEL come from the germline V gene (reference sequence).

The chain links TRBV6-2 or TRBV6-3 to TRBJ1-5, with TRBD1 as a possible D gene (6 bases). TRBJ2-3 matches the DNA end more closely, so the J call is doubtful. Germline CDR1 reads MNHEY; CDR2 reads SVGEGT. This CDR3 has 20 amino acids. The CDR3 DNA follows: TGTGCCAGCAGTTACGCCGACAGGAGTCGGAGTAAATATAGCAATCAGCCCCAGTATTTT. Translated: CASSYADRSRSKYSNQPQYF.

This clone was seen a handful of times. The J gene is TRBJ2-1, the V gene TRBV5-6, with 11 nucleotides matching TRBD2. CDR3 length equals 18 residues. Germline values: CDR1 SGHDT, CDR2 YYEEEE. Trimming at V came to 4 bases and at J to 12 bases, leaving 21 bases not matched to a gene. The CDR3 region has the DNA TGTGCCAGCAGCCAAACCCTGGGACTAGCGGAGTTATTCGTTGGGCAGTTCTTC. Amino acids: CASSQTLGLAELFVGQFF.

The chain employs TRBV2 and TRBJ2-5; 11 bases agree with TRBD1. The germline V gene encodes CDR1 SNHLY and CDR2 FYNNEI. With V trimmed by 5 bases and J by 7 bases, 12 bases remained unmatched. CDR3 length equals 16 residues. CDR3 nucleotide sequence: TGTGCCAGCAGTCCCGGGACAGGGGGATTATGGGGGACCCAGTACTTC. It specifies CASSPGTGGLWGTQYF.

In nucleotides, the CDR3 is TGTGCCAGCAGTCCACCAGGGATGTTAGGATATAGCAATCAGCCCCAGCATTTT. Encoded protein: CASSPPGMLGYSNQPQHF. V is TRBV28 and J is TRBJ1-5; D may be TRBD1 (5 bases). CDR1 is MDHEN, CDR2 SYDVKM, per germline. V dropped 5 bases and J dropped 0 bases, with 20 bases sitting between them. CDR3 length equals 18 residues.

This sequence joins TRBV7-9 and TRBJ2-1; 11 nucleotides line up with TRBD1. The V segment lost 4 bases and the J segment 0 bases; nucleotides outside the gene matches: 8. The CDR3 is 18 amino acids. Germline CDR1 and CDR2: SEHNR and FQNEAQ (reference sequence). The CDR3 here is CASSSGQGALASYNEQFF. CDR3 bases: TGTGCCAGCAGCTCCGGACAGGGGGCTCTCGCCTCCTACAATGAGCAGTTCTTC. The entire variable domain, with the rest obtained from reference TRBV7-9 and TRBJ2-1, is as follows: DTGVSQNPRHKITKRGQNVTFRCDPISEHNRLYWYRQTLGQGPEFLTYFQNEAQLEKSRLLSDRFSAERPKGSFSTLEIQRTEQGDSAMYLCASSSGQGALASYNEQFFGPGTRLTVL.

The CDR3 is CASCPSGRAASDTQYF. The CDR3 region has the DNA TGTGCCAGCTGCCCCAGCGGGAGGGCGGCTTCGGATACGCAGTATTTT. The chain couples TRBV9 to TRBJ2-3; 10 bases align to TRBD2. Trimming took 7 bases from V and 6 from J; bases not matched to a gene: 14. The germline gives CDR1 SGDLS, CDR2 YYNGEE. The CDR3 runs to 16 residues.

The gene calls are TRBV5-4 and TRBJ1-2; D unresolved. Trimming pared 4 bases from V and 5 bases from J, leaving 18 bases between. Germline-derived CDR1 and CDR2 are SGHNT and YYREEE (reference sequence). The CDR3 is 15 residues long. The CDR3: CASSPPNGRIYGYTF. For the CDR3, the DNA is TGTGCCAGCAGCCCACCCAACGGCAGGATTTATGGCTACACCTTC.

The chain is built from TRBV12-3 or TRBV12-4 and TRBJ1-5; 7 nucleotides agree with TRBD1. CDR3 length: 13 amino acids. V trimming: 6 bases; J trimming: 3 bases; junction bases outside the gene matches: 2. As DNA, the CDR3 is TGTGCCAGCAGCAGGGGGTTCAATCAGCCCCAGCATTTT. This gives the protein CASSRGFNQPQHF.

This sequence joins TRBV10-3 and TRBJ2-5; no firm D call. V lost 3 bases and J 7 bases, leaving 6 bases between the germline ends. Germline CDR1 reads ENHRY; CDR2 reads SYGVKD. This CDR3 is 11 amino acids long. CDR3 amino acids: CAISDVGTQYF. The CDR3 nucleotides are TGTGCCATCAGTGACGTCGGGACCCAGTACTTC.

This sequence joins TRBV6-1 and TRBJ2-2, with 7 bases that match TRBD2. CDR1 and CDR2 (germline): MNHNS, SASEGT. The CDR3 runs 17 residues. Trimming cost V 3 bases and J 6 bases; bases outside gene matches: 13. Written as DNA, the CDR3 is TGTGCCAGCAGTGATTTCGTGGGAGGGCCCTCAGCCGGGGAGCTGTTTTTT. This codes for CASSDFVGGPSAGELFF.

V and J are TRBV28 and TRBJ1-2, with 9 nucleotides matching TRBD1. The CDR3 covers 16 residues. Trimming took 7 bases from V and 4 from J; bases not matched to a gene: 13. Per germline, CDR1 MDHEN and CDR2 SYDVKM. DNA for the CDR3: TGTGCCAGCATGGATCCCGGGACAGGGCCATCCTATGGCTACACCTTC. This sequence encodes CASMDPGTGPSYGYTF.

The rearrangement uses TRBV2 and TRBJ1-5, with 7 bases fitting TRBD1. CDR1 SNHLY and CDR2 FYNNEI come from the germline V gene. Losses at the gene ends were 6 bases for V and 0 bases for J; bases not matched to a gene: 5. The CDR3 is 15 amino acids. This chain's CDR3 is CASSAGGISNQPQHF. The CDR3, as DNA: TGTGCCAGCAGCGCAGGGGGGATTAGCAATCAGCCCCAGCATTTT.

The chain joins TRBV19 to TRBJ1-6, with 7 bases fitting TRBD1. Germline CDR1 LNHDA, CDR2 SQIVND (reference sequence). This CDR3 is 14 amino acids long. V dropped 7 bases and J dropped 14; count of bases not matched to a gene: 14. The CDR3 here is CASTFRGGTNALHF. DNA for the CDR3: TGTGCCAGTACCTTCAGAGGGGGCACCAATGCCCTCCACTTT. Complete variable domain (other parts from reference TRBV19 and TRBJ1-6): DGGITQSPKYLFRKEGQNVTLSCEQNLNHDAMYWYRQDPGQGLRLIYYSQIVNDFQKGDIAEGYSVSREKKESFPLTVTSAQKNPTAFYLCASTFRGGTNALHFGNGTRLTVT.

This clone was counted a single time. The rearrangement uses TRBV20-1 and TRBJ2-3, with 13 bases identical to TRBD2. Germline CDR1 and CDR2: DFQATT and SNEGSKA (reference sequence). Trimming removed 3 bases from V and 3 bases from J; junction bases left unmatched: 3. The CDR3 runs 15 residues. In DNA form, the CDR3 reads TGCAGTGCTAGTCCGACTAGCGGGGGGACAGATACGCAGTATTTT. Translated: CSASPTSGGTDTQYF.

V is TRBV28 and J is TRBJ2-2; a possible D gene is TRBD1 (6 bases). Per germline, CDR1 MDHEN and CDR2 SYDVKM. This CDR3 contains 14 residues. Trimming removed 8 bases at V and 3 bases at J, with 13 bases between. CDR3 sequence (DNA): TGTGCCAGCCAAGGGGGTAGAGACACCGGGGAGCTGTTTTTT. Protein sequence: CASQGGRDTGELFF.